Below, 24 T cell receptor beta chains from the same sample are listed, as sequenced in a study of T cells after yellow fever vaccination (dated by TCRdb to between 2018 and 2020). The treatment or condition label, as the study defines it: live attenuated yellow fever vaccine strain. The protocol used for the library was 5' RACE. Sequencing used an Illumina HiSeq 2500. The raw public data were reprocessed by TCRdb itself: fastp quality trimming at Q25, MiXCR clonotype calling, in-frame beta chains only. Records with the same CDR3 protein are collapsed into one entry carrying the most frequent genes and DNA. This sample gives approximately 580,000 distinct CDR3 sequences in total; approximately 16% of them show up just once. The top ten clones comprise roughly 17% of the sample. The material was PBMCs, obtained 5 to 6 days after the first yellow fever vaccination. The receptors were gathered from a man in his late teens or twenties who received the YFV17D yellow fever vaccine.

J is TRBJ2-6 and V is TRBV10-3, with TRBD2 as a possible D gene (7 bases). Trimming removed 4 bases from V and 0 bases from J, with 19 bases in between. The CDR3 has 19 residues. Germline loops: CDR1 ENHRY, CDR2 SYGVKD. The DNA of the CDR3 is TGTGCCATCAGTGGGGCGGGGGCAGACCCCGTCTCTGGGGCCAACGTCCTGACTTTC. Its protein product is CAISGAGADPVSGANVLTF.

This clonotype appeared a single time. The V and J genes are TRBV15 and TRBJ2-3; 8 bases match TRBD2. V dropped 3 bases and J dropped 1; count of bases not matched to a gene: 6. This CDR3 has 16 amino acids. Germline V gives CDR1 LNHNV, CDR2 YYDKDF (reference sequence). The chain's CDR3 is CATSRGIGGGTDTQYF. CDR3 nucleotides: TGTGCCACCAGCAGGGGAATCGGGGGGGGCACAGATACGCAGTATTTT. Based on the CDR3 plus reference TRBV15 and TRBJ2-3, the full variable domain is DAMVIQNPRYQVTQFGKPVTLSCSQTLNHNVMYWYQQKSSQAPKLLFHYYDKDFNNEADTPDNFQSRRPNTSFCFLDIRSPGLGDTAMYLCATSRGIGGGTDTQYFGPGTRLTVL.

The V call is TRBV12-3 or TRBV12-4, the J call TRBJ1-4, with a weak D call TRBD1 (5 bases). V was shortened by 6 bases and J by 3 bases, with 11 bases between the two germline ends. The CDR3 totals 14 residues. The CDR3 loop is CASRRQSPNEKLFF. For the CDR3, the DNA is TGTGCCAGCAGGCGACAGAGCCCTAATGAAAAACTGTTTTTT.

This clonotype was counted many times. Sequence at one end of the junction differs from germline and may be a read error. The chain links TRBV12-3 or TRBV12-4 to TRBJ1-1; no reliable D call. This CDR3 is 12 amino acids long. The CDR3 sequence: CASSFAGTEAFF. The CDR3 DNA is TGCGCCAGCAGCTTCGCAGGCACTGAAGCTTTCTTT.

The V and J genes are TRBV18 and TRBJ2-1, with 7 bases matching TRBD2. Germline V lookup: CDR1 KGHSH, CDR2 LQKENI. V dropped 3 bases and J dropped 3; count of bases not matched to a gene: 5. The length of the CDR3 is 15 residues. CDR3 DNA sequence: TGTGCCAGCTCACCGAGGCGGGGGATCTACAATGAGCAGTTCTTC. This encodes CASSPRRGIYNEQFF.

This rearrangement joins TRBV30 to TRBJ2-7; 7 positions match TRBD1. V lost 3 bases to trimming and J lost 5 bases; unmatched junction nucleotides: 13. Germline-derived CDR1 and CDR2 are GTSNPN and SVGIG (reference sequence). This CDR3 is built from 15 residues. In DNA, the CDR3 is TGTGCCTGGAGAACGTCGGGACAGACTTGGGACGAGCAGTACTTC. It translates to CAWRTSGQTWDEQYF.

This clonotype has a handful of counts. The rearrangement links TRBV12-5 to TRBJ1-5; 8 bases align to TRBD1. V shed 6 bases, J shed 5 bases, and the junction held 6 bases outside the gene matches. Looked up from germline, CDR1 is LGHNT and CDR2 is FRNRAP. This CDR3 is 14 amino acids long. As DNA, the CDR3 is TGTGCTAGTGGCCACGGACAGGGTCATCAGCCCCAGCATTTT. Amino acid sequence: CASGHGQGHQPQHF. Drawing the rest from reference TRBV12-5 and TRBJ1-5, the complete variable domain is DARVTQTPRHKVTEMGQEVTMRCQPILGHNTVFWYRQTMMQGLELLAYFRNRAPLDDSGMPKDRFSAEMPDATLATLKIQPSEPRDSAVYFCASGHGQGHQPQHFGDGTRLSIL.

The chain has TRBV6-2 or TRBV6-3 and TRBJ2-7, with D unresolved. V was cut by 7 bases and J by 1 base, with 11 bases left in between. CDR1 is MNHEY, CDR2 SVGEGT, per germline. The CDR3 extends over 13 amino acids. The chain's CDR3 is CASTLGMSYEQYF. The CDR3 coding sequence is TGTGCCAGCACCCTGGGAATGTCCTACGAGCAGTACTTC.

This clonotype has more than one count but fewer than ten. The rearrangement links TRBV5-1 to TRBJ2-3; D ambiguous. V lost 2 bases and J lost 6, with 16 bases in between. CDR3 length: 15 amino acids. Germline CDR1 SGHRS, CDR2 YFSETQ. CDR3 in amino acids: CASSLVRLGMDTQYF. In DNA, the CDR3 is TGCGCCAGCAGCTTAGTGAGGTTGGGTATGGATACGCAGTATTTT. Full variable domain (remainder filled in from reference TRBV5-1 and TRBJ2-3): KAGVTQTPRYLIKTRGQQVTLSCSPISGHRSVSWYQQTPGQGLQFLFEYFSETQRNKGNFPGRFSGRQFSNSRSEMNVSTLELGDSALYLCASSLVRLGMDTQYFGPGTRLTVL.

CDR3 coding DNA: TGCGCCAGCAGCCAAGGCCTGGGACAGGGTAGGTACGAGCAGTACTTC. As protein: CASSQGLGQGRYEQYF. The chain carries TRBV4-1 and TRBJ2-7; 9 nucleotides line up with TRBD1. The CDR3 is 16 amino acids. Trimming cost V 1 base and J 4 bases; bases outside gene matches: 8. Per germline, CDR1 MGHRA and CDR2 YSYEKL.

This clonotype was found once. V gene TRBV7-2 combines with J gene TRBJ1-6, with D possibly TRBD1 on 6 matching bases. Germline CDR1 and CDR2: SGHTA and FQGNSA. This CDR3 comprises 15 residues. V lost 2 bases to trimming and J lost 6 bases, with 11 bases between them. The CDR3 loop is CASSLFRQVNSPLHF. The CDR3 nucleotides are TGTGCCAGCAGCTTATTCCGACAGGTTAATTCACCCCTCCACTTT.

The CDR3 reads CASRDRPDGYTF. The CDR3 coding sequence is TGTGCCAGCCGGGACAGGCCAGACGGCTACACCTTC. J is TRBJ1-2 and V is TRBV6-2 or TRBV6-3, with 8 bases lining up with TRBD1. V shed 8 bases, J shed 8 bases, and the junction held 7 bases outside the gene matches. Per germline, CDR1 MNHEY and CDR2 SVGEGT. The CDR3 runs to 12 residues.

J is TRBJ2-5 and V is TRBV6-5, with unresolved D. Looked up from germline, CDR1 is MNHEY and CDR2 is SVGAGI. The germline V and J ends were trimmed by 4 bases and 4 bases, with 19 bases remaining between them. The CDR3 runs 16 residues. The CDR3 nucleotides read TGTGCCAGCAGTTCCACTTACGGAGAAGGATTAGAGACCCAGTACTTC. Amino acid sequence: CASSSTYGEGLETQYF.

The CDR3 nucleotides read TGTGCCAGCAGCAACTCCGGGACAGGGATGGCCGGGGAGCTGTTTTTT. Its protein product is CASSNSGTGMAGELFF. The rearrangement joins TRBV7-9 to TRBJ2-2; 9 nucleotides line up with TRBD1. Germline V gene sequence: CDR1 SEHNR, CDR2 FQNEAQ (reference sequence). There are 16 residues in the CDR3. After removal of 5 bases from V and 6 bases from J, the junction contained 10 bases not matched to a gene.

This clonotype was observed a few times. V gene TRBV7-9 combines with J gene TRBJ1-6; 7 bases match TRBD1. The CDR3 length is 14 residues. Germline V gene sequence: CDR1 SEHNR, CDR2 FQNEAQ (reference sequence). V shed 5 bases and J 6 bases; nucleotides not matched to a gene: 4. The DNA for the CDR3 is TGTGCCAGCAGCGCCGGGACAGTTAATTCACCCCTCCACTTT. It codes for CASSAGTVNSPLHF. The variable domain in full, with the rest retrieved from reference TRBV7-9 and TRBJ1-6, is DTGVSQNPRHKITKRGQNVTFRCDPISEHNRLYWYRQTLGQGPEFLTYFQNEAQLEKSRLLSDRFSAERPKGSFSTLEIQRTEQGDSAMYLCASSAGTVNSPLHFGNGTRLTVT.

The chain employs TRBV4-2 and TRBJ1-4, with a possible D match to TRBD1 (5 bases). The CDR3 contains 15 residues. V was cut by 3 bases and J by 4 bases, with 12 bases left in between. CDR1 is LGHNA and CDR2 is YNFKEQ in the germline V gene. CDR3 sequence (DNA): TGTGCCAGCAGCCATGACAGTTTTAATAATGAAAAACTGTTTTTT. Translating gives CASSHDSFNNEKLFF.

The V and J genes are TRBV12-3 or TRBV12-4 and TRBJ2-5; 8 nucleotides agree with TRBD1. CDR3 length: 16 amino acids. J lost 5 bases, V lost 5 bases, and 13 bases had no gene match. Written as DNA, the CDR3 is TGTGCCAGCAGTCCAGGACAGGGAACAGCGTCGGAGACCCAGTACTTC. Protein product: CASSPGQGTASETQYF.

The chain recombines TRBV5-6 with TRBJ1-1; D gene ambiguous. This CDR3 has 13 residues. Germline CDR1 reads SGHDT; CDR2 reads YYEEEE. Trimming stripped 4 bases from V and 0 bases from J, with 7 bases between. CDR3 sequence: CASSRILNTEAFF. DNA of the CDR3: TGTGCCAGCAGCCGAATTTTGAACACTGAAGCTTTCTTT.

In its sample, this clonotype was seen many times. V is TRBV5-1 and J is TRBJ2-5, with 7 nucleotides matching TRBD2. V lost 4 bases and J lost 2; bases outside the gene matches: 8. This CDR3 contains 15 residues. Germline V gene lookup returns CDR1 SGHRS and CDR2 YFSETQ. The DNA of the CDR3 is TGCGCCAGCAGCACTTTAGTAGCGGGTCAAGAGACCCAGTACTTC. Protein: CASSTLVAGQETQYF.

This clonotype was seen only a few times. The rearrangement uses TRBV12-3 or TRBV12-4 and TRBJ2-2; D not certain. The CDR3 extends over 13 amino acids. With 4 bases removed from V and 4 bases from J, the gap between germline ends came to 7 bases. The DNA of the CDR3 is TGTGCCAGCAGTTCCCATTTCACCGGGGAGCTGTTTTTT. Its protein is CASSSHFTGELFF.

In its sample, this clonotype was seen a few times. The DNA of the CDR3 is TGCAGTGCCAGGGGCCGGGACAGGGTTTACGAGCAGTACTTC. Protein: CSARGRDRVYEQYF. This chain links TRBV20-1 with TRBJ2-7, with 9 bases identical to TRBD1. V lost 6 bases, J lost 4 bases, and 10 bases stayed unmatched. CDR1 and CDR2 (germline): DFQATT, SNEGSKA (reference sequence). The CDR3 sequence is 14 residues long.

This chain connects TRBV20-1 to TRBJ1-1; 9 nucleotides agree with TRBD1. Trimming removed 6 bases from V and 13 bases from J; junction bases left unmatched: 9. Germline-derived CDR1 and CDR2 are DFQATT and SNEGSKA (reference sequence). The CDR3 runs to 11 residues. The CDR3 protein is CSALRGTGNFF. The CDR3 DNA is TGCAGTGCCCTTCGGGGGACAGGGAATTTCTTT.

The rearrangement links TRBV12-3 or TRBV12-4 to TRBJ1-4; D is undetermined. The CDR3 extends over 12 amino acids. V was cut by 5 bases and J by 8 bases, with 9 bases left in between. CDR3 in DNA: TGTGCCAGCAGTCCCCGGGTGGAAAAACTGTTTTTT. As protein: CASSPRVEKLFF.

J is TRBJ2-7 and V is TRBV2; D is uncertain. The V gene's germline CDR1 is SNHLY and CDR2 FYNNEI. The CDR3 spans 12 residues. V lost 4 bases and J 6 bases, leaving 10 bases between the germline ends. This CDR3 is CASSAERAEQYF. The CDR3 DNA follows: TGTGCCAGCAGTGCCGAGCGTGCCGAGCAGTACTTC. The whole variable domain, filled in from reference TRBV2 and TRBJ2-7, reads EPEVTQTPSHQVTQMGQEVILRCVPISNHLYFYWYRQILGQKVEFLVSFYNNEISEKSEIFDDQFSVERPDGSNFTLKIRSTKLEDSAMYFCASSAERAEQYFGPGTRLTVT.